The present entry profiles one T cell receptor (beta chain) with its context. Its antigen is still unknown. Rearranged V-D-J TRB sequences were amplified with a mixed TRB-A/B primer pool. TCRdb used MiXCR to reprocess the multiplex PCR reads, holding one entry per CDR3 protein. This repertoire shows some 600 distinct CDR3 sequences, about 44% found once; its top ten account for about 29%. These data are taken from a study of T cell repertoires in aging, cancer and after chemotherapy. Study-wide points: Untreated cancer patients had significantly lower blood TCR diversity than age-matched healthy donors.

The template was genomic DNA from peripheral blood, not RNA. Trimming left V 3 bases short and J 1 base short, with 6 bases between. CDR3 length: 13 amino acids. The germline V gene encodes CDR1 GTSNPN and CDR2 SVGIG (reference sequence). The source material was blood. The rearrangement links TRBV30 to TRBJ2-2, with D uncertain. The source is a human donor in good health. CDR3 protein: CAWRRENTGELFF. CDR3 sequence (DNA): TGTGCCTGGAGAAGAGAGAACACCGGGGAGCTGTTTTTT.